This T cell receptor (beta chain) was captured by sequencing in a study of technical replicates of blood from a handful of donors. V was clipped by 10 bases and J by 3 bases; unmatched bases: 8. CDR1 is MNHNS and CDR2 is SASEGT in the germline V gene. This CDR3 spans 13 amino acids. Sequencing was performed with immunoSEQ multiplex PCR; in TCRdb, only in-frame clones are kept and a portion is missing. Here the sample spans about 80,000 clones, approximately 89% being singletons. The source material was T cells isolated from PBMCs. This receptor was taken from a human donor in good health. The V call is TRBV6-1, the J call TRBJ2-7, with TRBD2 matching over 8 bases. Here the CDR3 reads CANSAGGDYEQYF. DNA for the CDR3: TGTGCCAACAGCGCGGGGGGCGACTACGAGCAGTACTTC.